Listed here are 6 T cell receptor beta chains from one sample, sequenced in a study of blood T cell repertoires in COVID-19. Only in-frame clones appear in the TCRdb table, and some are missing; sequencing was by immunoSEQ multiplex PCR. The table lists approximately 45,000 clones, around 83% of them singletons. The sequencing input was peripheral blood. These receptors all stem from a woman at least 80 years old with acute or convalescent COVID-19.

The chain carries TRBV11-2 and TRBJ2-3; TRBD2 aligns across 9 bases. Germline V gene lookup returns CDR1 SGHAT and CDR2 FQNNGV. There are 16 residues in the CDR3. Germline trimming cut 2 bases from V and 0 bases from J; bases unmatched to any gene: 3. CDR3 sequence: CASSLRRGGSTDTQYF. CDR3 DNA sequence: TGTGCCAGCAGCTTACGGCGGGGGGGTAGCACAGATACGCAGTATTTT.

The CDR3 protein is CASSADRATYNEQFF. In nucleotides, the CDR3 is TGCGCCAGCAGCGCCGACAGGGCTACTTACAATGAGCAGTTCTTC. This rearrangement joins TRBV5-1 to TRBJ2-1; 7 bases are shared with TRBD1. The J segment lost 4 bases and the V segment lost 4 bases, leaving 8 bases of the junction unmatched. The germline CDR1 and CDR2 sequences are SGHRS and YFSETQ. This CDR3 comprises 15 residues.

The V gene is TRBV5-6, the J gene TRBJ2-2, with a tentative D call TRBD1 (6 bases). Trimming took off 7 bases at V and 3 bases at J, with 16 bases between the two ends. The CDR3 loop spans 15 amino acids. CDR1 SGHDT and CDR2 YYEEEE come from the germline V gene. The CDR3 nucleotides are TGTGCCAGCCTACGTGGGACATCGGACACCGGGGAGCTGTTTTTT. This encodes CASLRGTSDTGELFF.

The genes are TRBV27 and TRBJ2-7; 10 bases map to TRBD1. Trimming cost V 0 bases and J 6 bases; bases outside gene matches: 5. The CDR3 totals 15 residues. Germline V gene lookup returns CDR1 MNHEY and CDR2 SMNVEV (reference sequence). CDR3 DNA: TGTGCCAGCAGTTTATCGAGGACAGGGGGTCTCGAGCAGTACTTC. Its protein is CASSLSRTGGLEQYF.

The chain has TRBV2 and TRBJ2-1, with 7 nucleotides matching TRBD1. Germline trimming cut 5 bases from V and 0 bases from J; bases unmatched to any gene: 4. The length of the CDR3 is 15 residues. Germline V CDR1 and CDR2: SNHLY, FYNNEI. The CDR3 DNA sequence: TGTGCCAGCAGTTTGACAGGGCTCTCCTACAATGAGCAGTTCTTC. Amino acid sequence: CASSLTGLSYNEQFF. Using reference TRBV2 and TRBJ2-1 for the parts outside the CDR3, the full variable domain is EPEVTQTPSHQVTQMGQEVILRCVPISNHLYFYWYRQILGQKVEFLVSFYNNEISEKSEIFDDQFSVERPDGSNFTLKIRSTKLEDSAMYFCASSLTGLSYNEQFFGPGTRLTVL.

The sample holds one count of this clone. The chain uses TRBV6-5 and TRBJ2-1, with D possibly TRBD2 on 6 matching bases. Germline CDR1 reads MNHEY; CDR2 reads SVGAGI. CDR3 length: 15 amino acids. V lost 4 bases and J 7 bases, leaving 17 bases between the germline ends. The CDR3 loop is CASSSAGFSGNEQFF. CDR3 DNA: TGTGCCAGCAGTTCGGCGGGGTTTTCGGGGAATGAGCAGTTCTTC.